The 27 T cell receptor beta chains reported below all come from one sample, sequenced in a study of blood T cell repertoires in COVID-19. Clones were sequenced by immunoSEQ multiplex PCR, and TCRdb holds only the in-frame ones, with some missing. The top ten hold 1.3% of the sample, which has some 380,000 clones, roughly 86% seen once. What was sequenced was PBMCs or T cells enriched from blood (not recorded which). These receptors originate from a man aged 30 to 45 who had recovered from COVID-19.

The chain has TRBV7-6 and TRBJ2-1; TRBD2 agrees at 10 bases. The CDR3 is made up of 15 amino acids. V gave up 1 base and J gave up 9 bases; unmatched junction bases: 6. Per germline, CDR1 SGHVS and CDR2 FNYEAQ. This CDR3 is CASSLERGGHSEQFF. The CDR3 nucleotides read TGTGCCAGCAGCTTAGAGCGGGGGGGGCACAGTGAGCAGTTCTTC.

The CDR3 is CASSESRINQPQHF. The CDR3 DNA reads TGCGCCAGCAGTGAGTCGAGGATCAATCAGCCCCAGCATTTT. The chain carries TRBV10-2 and TRBJ1-5; D not certain. The ends were cut back, 0 bases at V and 3 bases at J, with 6 bases in the middle. Germline V gene sequence: CDR1 WSHSY, CDR2 SAAADI. The CDR3 loop spans 14 amino acids.

The genes are TRBV14 and TRBJ1-1, with D possibly TRBD1 on 6 matching bases. With 4 bases removed from V and 4 bases from J, the gap between germline ends came to 13 bases. This CDR3 is built from 14 residues. CDR1 and CDR2 from the germline V gene are SGHDN and FVKESK. CDR3 protein: CASSRQAGVTEAFF. CDR3 DNA sequence: TGTGCCAGCAGCCGACAGGCGGGAGTCACTGAAGCTTTCTTT.

The chain carries TRBV11-2 and TRBJ1-6; 9 nucleotides align to TRBD1. Trimming at V came to 4 bases and at J to 8 bases, leaving 6 bases not matched to a gene. CDR1 and CDR2 from the germline V gene are SGHAT and FQNNGV. CDR3 length: 15 amino acids. CDR3 nucleotides: TGTGCCAGCAGCTCCAGGACAGGGGTGGATTCACCCCTCCACTTT. This sequence encodes CASSSRTGVDSPLHF. The full variable domain, with the rest looked up from reference TRBV11-2 and TRBJ1-6, is EAGVAQSPRYKIIEKRQSVAFWCNPISGHATLYWYQQILGQGPKLLIQFQNNGVVDDSQLPKDRFSAERLKGVDSTLKIQPAKLEDSAVYLCASSSRTGVDSPLHFGNGTRLTVT.

The rearrangement uses TRBV7-9 and TRBJ1-1; D perhaps matches TRBD1 (6 bases). Trimming took off 7 bases at V and 0 bases at J, with 15 bases between the two ends. This CDR3 has 15 residues. The germline CDR1 and CDR2 sequences are SEHNR and FQNEAQ (reference sequence). Written as DNA, the CDR3 is TGTGCCAGCATCGGACAGTTCAGGATGAACACTGAAGCTTTCTTT. It is translated as CASIGQFRMNTEAFF.

This sequence joins TRBV4-1 and TRBJ1-2; D remains ambiguous. Germline CDR1 and CDR2: MGHRA and YSYEKL. The CDR3 sequence is 14 residues long. V dropped 0 bases and J dropped 3 bases, with 8 bases sitting between them. This CDR3 reads CASSQDRGDYGYTF. CDR3 DNA: TGCGCCAGCAGCCAAGATCGGGGAGACTATGGCTACACCTTC.

V and J are TRBV3-1 (or the pseudogene TRBV3-2) and TRBJ1-3; D is undetermined. Germline V gives CDR1 LGHDT, CDR2 YNNKEL (reference sequence). Trimming took 3 bases from V and 2 from J, leaving 8 bases between them. The CDR3 runs to 14 residues. This CDR3 is CASSHREAGNTIYF. CDR3 nucleotide sequence: TGTGCCAGCAGCCACCGCGAGGCTGGAAACACCATATATTTT.

This chain links TRBV30 with TRBJ1-1, with D maybe TRBD1 (6 bases). The CDR3 length is 11 residues. Germline assignment: CDR1 GTSNPN and CDR2 SVGIG (reference sequence). V was cut by 4 bases and J by 5 bases, with 8 bases left in between. In DNA form, the CDR3 reads TGTGCCTGGAAGGGGGTTACTGAAGCTTTCTTT. Its protein is CAWKGVTEAFF. The variable domain in full, completed from reference TRBV30 and TRBJ1-1, reads SQTIHQWPATLVQPVGSPLSLECTVEGTSNPNLYWYRQAAGRGLQLLFYSVGIGQISSEVPQNLSASRPQDRQFILSSKKLLLSDSGFYLCAWKGVTEAFFGQGTRLTVV.

The V call is TRBV5-4, the J call TRBJ1-4, with a weak D call TRBD1 (6 bases). The CDR3 loop spans 18 amino acids. V was pared by 0 bases and J by 3 bases, with 18 bases between. Germline V gene lookup returns CDR1 SGHNT and CDR2 YYREEE (reference sequence). CDR3: CASSLEGRVGAANEKLFF. The CDR3 nucleotides read TGTGCCAGCAGCTTGGAGGGACGAGTGGGGGCGGCTAATGAAAAACTGTTTTTT. Drawing the rest from reference TRBV5-4 and TRBJ1-4, the complete variable domain is ETGVTQSPTHLIKTRGQQVTLRCSSQSGHNTVSWYQQALGQGPQFIFQYYREEENGRGNFPPRFSGLQFPNYSSELNVNALELDDSALYLCASSLEGRVGAANEKLFFGSGTQLSVL.

The rearrangement joins TRBV10-3 to TRBJ1-5; TRBD1 might be the D (5 bases). CDR1 and CDR2 from the germline V gene are ENHRY and SYGVKD. Deletions cut 8 bases from V and 5 bases from J, with 13 bases between. This CDR3 spans 13 amino acids. The CDR3 coding sequence is TGTGCCATCGGCCCAGGGATCGATCAGCCCCAGCATTTT. Its protein product is CAIGPGIDQPQHF.

The V and J genes are TRBV5-5 and TRBJ1-1; 8 nucleotides match TRBD1. The CDR3 totals 16 residues. J lost 0 bases, V lost 3 bases, and 7 bases had no gene match. CDR1 is SGHKS, CDR2 YYEKEE, per germline (reference sequence). Here the CDR3 DNA reads TGTGCCAGCAGCTGGGGCCCAGGGGGCATGAACACTGAAGCTTTCTTT. This encodes CASSWGPGGMNTEAFF.

In nucleotides, the CDR3 is TGTGCCTGGAGTACAGGCGTCACCGGGGAGCTGTTTTTT. Its protein product is CAWSTGVTGELFF. The chain joins TRBV30 to TRBJ2-2; TRBD1 is a possible D gene (5 bases). The CDR3 is 13 residues long. CDR1 is GTSNPN and CDR2 is SVGIG in the germline V gene (reference sequence). The V gene lost 2 bases and the J gene lost 4 bases, with 8 bases spanning the gap.

This sequence joins TRBV23-1 and TRBJ2-6; TRBD1 agrees at 11 bases. TRBV23-1 is an ORF, with its function uncertain. This CDR3 region has 17 residues. The ends lost 11 bases at V and 2 bases at J; junction bases unmatched: 11. CDR3 DNA: TGCGCCCCACCGGGACAGGGGGGAACCCCTGGGGCCAACGTCCTGACTTTC. This translates into CAPPGQGGTPGANVLTF.

With regard to this clone: Different DNA sequences within this sample yield the same CDR3. This chain uses TRBV7-9 with TRBJ1-2; TRBD1 might be the D (5 bases). CDR1 is SEHNR, CDR2 FQNEAQ, per germline (reference sequence). With 6 bases removed from V and 0 bases from J, the gap between germline ends came to 8 bases. The CDR3 covers 13 residues. The CDR3: CASRQGSNYGYTF. The CDR3 nucleotides are TGTGCCAGCAGGCAGGGATCTAACTATGGCTACACCTTC.

The chain combines TRBV5-6 with TRBJ1-2; 11 bases line up with TRBD1. CDR3 size: 18 residues. V lost 0 bases, J lost 4 bases, and 11 bases stayed unmatched. Germline V gene sequence: CDR1 SGHDT, CDR2 YYEEEE. CDR3 sequence (DNA): TGTGCCAGCAGCTTGGAAAGGGACAGGGGGATTTTGGCCTATGGCTACACCTTC. It is translated as CASSLERDRGILAYGYTF.

The rearrangement links TRBV7-9 to TRBJ1-3, with 9 bases fitting TRBD1. CDR3 size: 20 residues. Unmatched junction bases numbered 19, after V lost 7 bases and J lost 0 bases. The V gene's germline CDR1 is SEHNR and CDR2 FQNEAQ (reference sequence). In DNA, the CDR3 is TGTGCCAGCATCAATCCCCGGGACAGGGATGGCCGCGCCTCTGGAAACACCATATATTTT. Its translation: CASINPRDRDGRASGNTIYF.

The V gene is TRBV9, the J gene TRBJ1-6, with TRBD1 as a possible D gene (5 bases). CDR3 length: 14 residues. V shed 7 bases and J shed 8 bases, with 16 bases lying between them. Germline CDR1 reads SGDLS; CDR2 reads YYNGEE. CDR3: CASGVAGIDSPLHF. DNA for the CDR3: TGTGCCAGCGGGGTGGCAGGGATTGATTCACCCCTCCACTTT.

The genes are TRBV7-8 and TRBJ1-1, with a tentative D call TRBD1 (5 bases). The germline V gene encodes CDR1 SGHVS and CDR2 FQNEAQ. V was cut by 6 bases and J by 3 bases, with 17 bases left in between. This CDR3 region has 15 residues. This chain's CDR3 is CASRVSSGLYTEAFF. The CDR3 nucleotides are TGTGCCAGCAGAGTCAGTTCGGGACTTTACACTGAAGCTTTCTTT.

The rearrangement joins TRBV19 to TRBJ2-3, with 7 bases matching TRBD2. The junction had 9 bases not matched to a gene; V was cut back by 5 bases and J by 1 base. Germline CDR1 reads LNHDA; CDR2 reads SQIVND (reference sequence). The CDR3 runs to 16 residues. The CDR3 sequence: CASSPYGRAGTDTQYF. CDR3 sequence (DNA): TGTGCCAGTAGTCCCTATGGGAGGGCGGGCACAGATACGCAGTATTTT. Complete variable domain (other parts from reference TRBV19 and TRBJ2-3): DGGITQSPKYLFRKEGQNVTLSCEQNLNHDAMYWYRQDPGQGLRLIYYSQIVNDFQKGDIAEGYSVSREKKESFPLTVTSAQKNPTAFYLCASSPYGRAGTDTQYFGPGTRLTVL.

The chain links TRBV7-9 to TRBJ1-1; the match to TRBD1 covers 7 bases. Germline V gene data show CDR1 as SEHNR and CDR2 as FQNEAQ (reference sequence). This CDR3 region has 13 residues. V was pared by 6 bases and J by 10 bases, with 11 bases of the junction left unmatched. DNA of the CDR3: TGTGCCAGCAGTTTACAAGGGGGCTCGTTAGCTTTCTTT. Protein product: CASSLQGGSLAFF.

The chain combines TRBV5-1 with TRBJ2-3, with D unclear. Trimming cost V 1 base and J 6 bases, with 9 bases left between them. This CDR3 region has 13 residues. Germline V gene data show CDR1 as SGHRS and CDR2 as YFSETQ. CDR3: CASSLSAWDTQYF. In DNA form, the CDR3 reads TGCGCCAGCAGCTTGTCCGCGTGGGATACGCAGTATTTT.

The genes are TRBV5-1 and TRBJ1-5; the D is unclear. The V end lost 2 bases, the J end lost 6 bases, and 9 bases lay between the germline ends. Germline V lookup: CDR1 SGHRS, CDR2 YFSETQ. This CDR3 is built from 13 residues. The CDR3 reads CASSFEGSQPQHF. Here the CDR3 DNA reads TGCGCCAGCAGCTTTGAGGGATCTCAGCCCCAGCATTTT.

The V call is TRBV27, the J call TRBJ2-7; TRBD2 is a possible D gene (7 bases). The CDR3 contains 15 residues. With 2 bases removed from V and 2 bases from J, the gap between germline ends came to 13 bases. From germline, CDR1 is MNHEY and CDR2 SMNVEV (reference sequence). The CDR3 loop reads CASSLKGGQTYEQYF. Here the CDR3 DNA reads TGTGCCAGCAGTTTAAAGGGGGGGCAAACCTACGAGCAGTACTTC.

The V call is TRBV5-1, the J call TRBJ1-1, with D hard to call. The V gene's germline CDR1 is SGHRS and CDR2 YFSETQ. Trimming removed 1 base at V and 1 base at J, with 8 bases between. The CDR3 runs to 14 residues. The CDR3 DNA follows: TGCGCCAGCAGCTTGCCGTTGGCGAACACTGAAGCTTTCTTT. This codes for CASSLPLANTEAFF.

The chain links TRBV6-5 to TRBJ2-3; D gene unclear. V gave up 5 bases and J gave up 6 bases, with 18 bases separating them. CDR1 MNHEY and CDR2 SVGAGI come from the germline V gene. This CDR3 comprises 15 residues. CDR3 bases: TGTGCCAGCAGTCTTTATACGGCCGTCAGGGATACGCAGTATTTT. As protein: CASSLYTAVRDTQYF.

The V gene is TRBV7-9, the J gene TRBJ2-7; a weak D match, TRBD1 (5 bases). This CDR3 has 14 residues. The germline CDR1 and CDR2 sequences are SEHNR and FQNEAQ (reference sequence). Trimming cost V 4 bases and J 6 bases, with 16 bases left between them. CDR3 loop: CASSSQLMGLEQYF. The CDR3 DNA follows: TGTGCCAGCAGCTCTCAGCTGATGGGGCTCGAGCAGTACTTC.

The chain recombines TRBV6-5 with TRBJ1-4, with D perhaps TRBD1 (5 bases). V was shortened by 2 bases and J by 4 bases, with 14 bases between the two germline ends. Germline-derived CDR1 and CDR2 are MNHEY and SVGAGI. CDR3 length equals 16 residues. Written as DNA, the CDR3 is TGTGCCAGCAGTTACGGGCAGGGATCTGGTAATGAAAAACTGTTTTTT. Translation gives CASSYGQGSGNEKLFF.